This TCR beta chain was sequenced during a study of blood T cell repertoires in COVID-19. Looking at the study overall: Acute-phase and convalescent COVID-19 samples originated in the United States, Italy and Spain. The cDNA or gDNA used as material had been derived from T cells, B-cell-depleted T cells, or PBMCs.

The V end lost 2 bases, the J end lost 5 bases, and 16 bases lay between the germline ends. This CDR3 has 15 residues. Germline CDR1 KGHSH, CDR2 LQKENI. As handled by the study authors: How many nucleated cells were present was estimated from reference gene primer amplification. Sequencing was performed with immunoSEQ multiplex PCR; in TCRdb, only in-frame clones are kept and a portion is missing. V and J calls and clone size are copied from that table; D and trimming were computed from the DNA. The table records approximately 22,000 clones, around four fifths of them present only once. The chain is built from TRBV18 and TRBJ2-7; D is possibly TRBD2 (6 bases). The clonotype was recovered from a man older than 75 with active or convalescent COVID-19. Sample: peripheral blood. The CDR3, as DNA: TGTGCCAGCTCACCATCGGGGGAACCCTGGAACGAGCAGTACTTC. Its protein product is CASSPSGEPWNEQYF.